The 19 T cell receptor beta chains presented below share a single source sample, sequenced in a study of shared clonotypes between healthy human individuals. The data were produced by immunoSEQ multiplex PCR, yet TCRdb's version contains in-frame clones alone and is incomplete. This sample has about 2.4 million clones, with over 85% found just once. The sample consisted of naive CD4+ T cells sorted from blood. The subset is: CD45RA+ positively selected. The receptors were sampled from a man younger than 30 in good health.

The chain uses TRBV10-2 and TRBJ1-4; D is possibly TRBD1 (5 bases). CDR3 size: 15 residues. Trimming removed 10 bases at V and 6 bases at J, with 21 bases between. Germline lookup yields CDR1 WSHSY and CDR2 SAAADI. Here the CDR3 reads CATSSRGIRDEKLFF. CDR3 nucleotides: TGCGCCACCTCTTCCCGGGGGATCAGAGATGAAAAACTGTTTTTT.

V and J are TRBV19 and TRBJ1-4; 12 bases fit TRBD1. Germline trimming cut 4 bases from V and 0 bases from J; bases unmatched to any gene: 6. The CDR3 is 18 residues long. Germline CDR1 LNHDA, CDR2 SQIVND (reference sequence). The CDR3 loop is CASSTTGTGGSTNEKLFF. In nucleotides, the CDR3 is TGTGCCAGTAGTACAACCGGGACAGGGGGCTCAACTAATGAAAAACTGTTTTTT.

CDR3 nucleotides: TGTGCCAGCACCCCGGACTTTACCTACGAGCAGTACTTC. Amino acids: CASTPDFTYEQYF. The rearrangement links TRBV7-2 to TRBJ2-7; D may be TRBD2 (5 bases). This CDR3 spans 13 amino acids. Trimming pared 7 bases from V and 2 bases from J, leaving 12 bases between. CDR1 is SGHTA and CDR2 is FQGNSA in the germline V gene.

This sequence joins TRBV7-6 and TRBJ1-3; no clear D gene. The CDR3 spans 15 residues. Germline CDR1 is SGHVS and CDR2 is FNYEAQ. Trimming cost V 0 bases and J 1 base, with 7 bases left between them. The CDR3 DNA reads TGTGCCAGCAGCTTAGCGATCGGATCTGGAAACACCATATATTTT. It specifies CASSLAIGSGNTIYF.

Worth noting for this clone: The identical CDR3 is also encoded by other nucleotide sequences in the sample. The genes are TRBV7-2 and TRBJ2-7; TRBD2 agrees at 10 bases. The CDR3 contains 15 residues. The germline gives CDR1 SGHTA, CDR2 FQGNSA. With 5 bases clipped from V and 2 bases from J, the junction kept 6 bases outside the gene matches. The CDR3 region is CASSPGLAAPYEQYF. CDR3 coding DNA: TGTGCCAGCAGCCCAGGACTAGCGGCGCCCTACGAGCAGTACTTC.

To note about this clone: The same CDR3 arises from other DNA sequences in this sample as well. The rearrangement joins TRBV10-1 to TRBJ1-5; D remains ambiguous. V was cut by 0 bases and J by 2 bases, with 2 bases left in between. CDR3 length: 13 residues. CDR1 and CDR2 from the germline V gene are WNHNN and SYGVQD (reference sequence). CDR3 coding DNA: TGCGCCAGCAGTGAGTCCGGCAATCAGCCCCAGCATTTT. Translation gives CASSESGNQPQHF.

This clone has a single count. The chain employs TRBV5-1 and TRBJ2-1, with TRBD1 matching over 9 bases. The V gene end was trimmed by 0 bases and the J gene end by 8 bases; junction bases not matched to a gene: 6. CDR1 is SGHRS, CDR2 YFSETQ, per germline. The CDR3 is 15 amino acids. CDR3 residues: CASSLAGTGRDEQFF. The CDR3 bases are TGCGCCAGCAGCTTGGCCGGGACAGGGCGGGATGAGCAGTTCTTC.

V gene TRBV2 combines with J gene TRBJ1-5; no reliable D call. Deletions cut 7 bases from V and 4 bases from J, with 11 bases between. This CDR3 is built from 13 residues. CDR1 is SNHLY, CDR2 FYNNEI, per germline. DNA for the CDR3: TGTGCCAGCATTCTCGCAGAGAATCAGCCCCAGCATTTT. Protein sequence: CASILAENQPQHF. The variable domain in full, completed from reference TRBV2 and TRBJ1-5, reads EPEVTQTPSHQVTQMGQEVILRCVPISNHLYFYWYRQILGQKVEFLVSFYNNEISEKSEIFDDQFSVERPDGSNFTLKIRSTKLEDSAMYFCASILAENQPQHFGDGTRLSIL.

A note on this clone: Additional DNA sequences in this sample encode the identical CDR3. For the CDR3, the DNA is TGTGCCAGCTCACCACCGGCGTCCACCGGGGAGCTGTTTTTT. It translates to CASSPPASTGELFF. This rearrangement joins TRBV18 to TRBJ2-2; the D is unclear. Germline CDR1 KGHSH, CDR2 LQKENI. The ends were cut back, 0 bases at V and 4 bases at J, with 6 bases in the middle. The CDR3 is made up of 14 amino acids.

The V and J genes are TRBV27 and TRBJ2-1; 10 nucleotides agree with TRBD1. This CDR3 spans 15 amino acids. Per germline, CDR1 MNHEY and CDR2 SMNVEV (reference sequence). V shed 5 bases, J shed 4 bases, and the junction held 5 bases outside the gene matches. CDR3 DNA: TGTGCCAGCAGTCATCGGGACAGGGGTTACAATGAGCAGTTCTTC. Translating gives CASSHRDRGYNEQFF.

J is TRBJ1-2 and V is TRBV11-2; D remains unclear. The CDR3 totals 12 residues. V shed 3 bases and J shed 6 bases, with 8 bases lying between them. Per the germline V gene, CDR1 is SGHAT and CDR2 is FQNNGV. The chain's CDR3 is CASSFPGHGYTF. In DNA, the CDR3 is TGTGCCAGCAGCTTCCCAGGACATGGCTACACCTTC.

This chain joins TRBV13 and TRBJ2-3; 7 bases are shared with TRBD2. The V gene end was trimmed by 3 bases and the J gene end by 1 base; junction bases not matched to a gene: 4. Germline-derived CDR1 and CDR2 are PRHDT and FYEKMQ (reference sequence). The CDR3 covers 15 residues. In nucleotides, the CDR3 is TGTGCCAGCAGCTTCGGAGGGAGGGGCACAGATACGCAGTATTTT. This encodes CASSFGGRGTDTQYF.

The chain joins TRBV11-2 to TRBJ2-7; 7 positions agree with TRBD2. J lost 2 bases, V lost 0 bases, and 4 bases had no gene match. Germline V gene sequence: CDR1 SGHAT, CDR2 FQNNGV. The CDR3 spans 15 residues. The CDR3 loop reads CASSLEYGGAYEQYF. CDR3 DNA sequence: TGTGCCAGCAGCTTAGAGTATGGGGGGGCCTACGAGCAGTACTTC. Together with reference TRBV11-2 and TRBJ2-7, the CDR3 gives the full variable domain: EAGVAQSPRYKIIEKRQSVAFWCNPISGHATLYWYQQILGQGPKLLIQFQNNGVVDDSQLPKDRFSAERLKGVDSTLKIQPAKLEDSAVYLCASSLEYGGAYEQYFGPGTRLTVT.

The chain employs TRBV6-6 and TRBJ2-7, with TRBD1 matching over 7 bases. The CDR3 runs to 13 residues. Trimming cost V 7 bases and J 5 bases; bases outside gene matches: 8. CDR1 MNHNY and CDR2 SVGAGI come from the germline V gene (reference sequence). The CDR3 reads CASTGGRANEQYF. CDR3 nucleotides: TGTGCCAGCACAGGGGGTCGAGCTAACGAGCAGTACTTC.

The J gene is TRBJ1-1, the V gene TRBV10-3, with D possibly being TRBD1 (6 bases). CDR3 length: 14 residues. Trimming left V 8 bases short and J 1 base short, with 14 bases between. Germline V gene lookup returns CDR1 ENHRY and CDR2 SYGVKD. The CDR3 DNA reads TGTGCCATCCGGGGGGCGGTCGGGAACACTGAAGCTTTCTTT. Translated, it gives CAIRGAVGNTEAFF.

The chain combines TRBV25-1 with TRBJ1-2; D may be TRBD1 (5 bases). V was clipped by 4 bases and J by 4 bases, with 13 bases between them. This CDR3 region has 14 residues. Germline assignment: CDR1 MGHDK and CDR2 SYGVNS. CDR3 protein: CASSATTGGYGYTF. The CDR3 bases are TGTGCCAGCAGTGCAACGACTGGGGGCTATGGCTACACCTTC.

This clone has only one observation. The chain couples TRBV5-1 to TRBJ2-2; D is ambiguous. V lost 4 bases and J lost 4, with 11 bases in between. The length of the CDR3 is 14 residues. CDR1 is SGHRS and CDR2 is YFSETQ in the germline V gene. This chain's CDR3 is CASSPQAATGELFF. The CDR3 DNA is TGCGCCAGCAGCCCGCAGGCTGCCACCGGGGAGCTGTTTTTT.

For this clone: The same CDR3 also results from other DNA sequences found in this sample. The chain couples TRBV28 to TRBJ1-3, with TRBD1 matching over 7 bases. The CDR3 spans 14 residues. Germline values: CDR1 MDHEN, CDR2 SYDVKM. V was clipped by 4 bases and J by 4 bases; unmatched bases: 4. This CDR3 reads CASSSGTVGNTIYF. The CDR3 DNA reads as TGTGCCAGCAGTTCAGGGACAGTAGGAAACACCATATATTTT.

The table lists this clone with a count of one. The chain combines TRBV7-2 with TRBJ2-5, with 7 bases lining up with TRBD1. CDR3 length equals 16 residues. Germline lookup yields CDR1 SGHTA and CDR2 FQGNSA. J was trimmed by 2 bases and V by 6 bases; bases with no gene match: 12. The CDR3 protein is CASRFRSGGAQETQYF. The CDR3 coding sequence is TGTGCCAGCAGATTCCGTTCAGGGGGTGCTCAAGAGACCCAGTACTTC. Together with reference TRBV7-2 and TRBJ2-5, the CDR3 gives the full variable domain: GAGVSQSPSNKVTEKGKDVELRCDPISGHTALYWYRQSLGQGLEFLIYFQGNSAPDKSGLPSDRFSAERTGGSVSTLTIQRTQQEDSAVYLCASRFRSGGAQETQYFGPGTRLLVL.